The 30 T cell receptor beta chains below come from one sample, sequenced in a study of T cells in Graves' hyperthyroidism and ophthalmopathy. TCR beta CDR3 region amplification was performed from RNA transcripts. TCR CDR3 regions were first amplified by RT-PCR with HTBI primers. TCRdb re-derived calls from the multiplex PCR reads in MiXCR, one entry per CDR3 protein. The data show about 640,000 distinct CDR3 sequences, under 25% seen once. The sample taken for sequencing was blood. The receptors derive from a young man with Graves' ophthalmopathy.

This clonotype was detected ten times or more. The chain combines TRBV2 with TRBJ2-6; possibly TRBD2 for D (7 bases). Germline lookup yields CDR1 SNHLY and CDR2 FYNNEI. The V and J ends lost 3 bases and 2 bases respectively, with 14 bases between them. The CDR3 is 17 amino acids. CDR3 DNA: TGTGCCAGCAGTGAGCAGGCCGGGGGGCCTGGGGCCAACGTCCTGACTTTC. It encodes CASSEQAGGPGANVLTF.

This clonotype came up a few times. V gene TRBV7-9 combines with J gene TRBJ2-1, with 8 bases aligning to TRBD2. Germline trimming cut 5 bases from V and 7 bases from J; bases unmatched to any gene: 13. The germline CDR1 and CDR2 sequences are SEHNR and FQNEAQ (reference sequence). There are 16 residues in the CDR3. The CDR3 DNA is TGTGCCAGCAGCCGGGCTGCGGCGGGAGGATGGAATGAGCAGTTCTTC. It translates to CASSRAAAGGWNEQFF.

The chain has TRBV3-1 and TRBJ2-3; 9 bases are a match to TRBD2. Germline values: CDR1 LGHDT, CDR2 YNNKEL (reference sequence). The CDR3 contains 17 residues. Trimming at V came to 4 bases and at J to 2 bases, leaving 10 bases not matched to a gene. The CDR3 loop is CASSPRRSGRLTDTQYF. The CDR3 DNA follows: TGTGCCAGCAGCCCCCGGAGGAGCGGGAGGCTCACAGATACGCAGTATTTT.

This clonotype occurred a few times. The rearrangement uses TRBV14 and TRBJ2-1; 9 nucleotides align to TRBD2. The J segment lost 2 bases and the V segment lost 9 bases, leaving 2 bases of the junction unmatched. Germline V gene data show CDR1 as SGHDN and CDR2 as FVKESK. The length of the CDR3 is 13 residues. The CDR3 reads CASASGTYNEQFF. CDR3 in DNA: TGTGCCAGTGCTAGCGGGACCTACAATGAGCAGTTCTTC.

The V and J genes are TRBV11-3 and TRBJ2-5; D is uncertain. Per the germline V gene, CDR1 is SGHNT and CDR2 is YENEEA. V lost 0 bases, J lost 1 base, and 9 bases lay in between. The CDR3 covers 15 residues. The CDR3 sequence: CASSLEVGPQETQYF. The CDR3 nucleotides are TGTGCCAGCAGCTTAGAGGTGGGTCCCCAAGAGACCCAGTACTTC.

This clonotype was seen ten or more times. The V gene is TRBV30, the J gene TRBJ2-2, with a tentative D call TRBD1 (6 bases). CDR1 and CDR2 from the germline V gene are GTSNPN and SVGIG (reference sequence). The V end was cut by 5 bases, the J end by 2 bases, with 12 bases between. The CDR3 loop spans 14 amino acids. CDR3 region: CAWDGTPNTGELFF. The CDR3 DNA sequence: TGTGCCTGGGATGGGACACCTAACACCGGGGAGCTGTTTTTT.

This clonotype was observed many times. The chain combines TRBV6-1 with TRBJ2-7; 10 nucleotides agree with TRBD1. Trimming removed 6 bases from V and 2 bases from J; junction bases left unmatched: 7. CDR1 and CDR2 from the germline V gene are MNHNS and SASEGT. This CDR3 is built from 15 residues. CDR3 bases: TGTGCCAGCAGAAACCGGACAGGGGGGGCCTACGAGCAGTACTTC. It encodes CASRNRTGGAYEQYF.

This clonotype has only a few counts. A much larger clone sits a single nucleotide away, making a read error possible. The rearrangement uses TRBV7-2 and TRBJ2-1, with 7 bases lining up with TRBD2. This CDR3 region has 14 residues. With V trimmed by 0 bases and J by 8 bases, 4 bases remained unmatched. Germline loops: CDR1 SGHTA, CDR2 FQGNSA. CDR3 in DNA: TGTGCCAGCAGCTTAGCGGGAGGGCCGTATGAGCAGTTCTTC. As protein: CASSLAGGPYEQFF.

A few counts support this clonotype. This rearrangement joins TRBV4-2 to TRBJ2-5, with 11 bases lining up with TRBD2. Germline values: CDR1 LGHNA, CDR2 YNFKEQ. V gave up 0 bases and J gave up 6 bases; unmatched junction bases: 3. This CDR3 is built from 15 residues. CDR3 sequence (DNA): TGTGCCAGCAGCCAAGAACTAGCGGGGGCAAAGACCCAGTACTTC. It yields the protein CASSQELAGAKTQYF.

This clonotype was counted at least ten times. DNA for the CDR3: TGTGCCAGCTCACCGACTAGCGGAACAGATACGCAGTATTTT. It translates to CASSPTSGTDTQYF. The chain is built from TRBV18 and TRBJ2-3; 9 bases fit TRBD2. This CDR3 spans 14 amino acids. Germline assignment: CDR1 KGHSH and CDR2 LQKENI. The trim removed 3 bases at V and 3 bases at J, leaving 1 base unmatched.

The genes are TRBV28 and TRBJ1-2; possible D gene TRBD1, 5 bases. This CDR3 contains 19 residues. The germline V gene encodes CDR1 MDHEN and CDR2 SYDVKM. Between the trimmed V and J ends, which lost 2 bases and 2 bases, there was a span of 24 bases. In nucleotides, the CDR3 is TGTGCCAGCAGTTTAAGGGAAAGGGGTCAGGGAAAGGGCAACTATGGCTACACCTTC. Its protein is CASSLRERGQGKGNYGYTF.

This clonotype appeared a few times. This sequence joins TRBV6-2 or TRBV6-3 and TRBJ1-2, with TRBD1 matching over 9 bases. This CDR3 comprises 14 residues. Germline CDR1 and CDR2: MNHEY and SVGEGT. V dropped 6 bases and J dropped 8; count of bases not matched to a gene: 10. CDR3 sequence: CASRQTGGTSGYTF. As DNA, the CDR3 is TGTGCCAGCAGACAGACAGGGGGAACGTCCGGCTACACCTTC.

A word on this clonotype: A read error is possible here, since a much larger clone lies one base away. This chain uses TRBV11-2 with TRBJ2-2; 14 positions agree with TRBD2. The CDR3 length is 17 residues. With 4 bases clipped from V and 7 bases from J, the junction kept 8 bases outside the gene matches. Germline V gene sequence: CDR1 SGHAT, CDR2 FQNNGV. The CDR3 here is CASSSGLAGDELGELFF. The DNA of the CDR3 is TGTGCCAGCAGCTCGGGACTAGCGGGAGATGAACTCGGGGAGCTGTTTTTT.

The V gene is TRBV12-3 or TRBV12-4, the J gene TRBJ2-2; 8 nucleotides agree with TRBD2. V gave up 3 bases and J gave up 2 bases; unmatched junction bases: 5. CDR3 length: 16 amino acids. The CDR3 loop is CASSFWGTRNTGELFF. CDR3 coding DNA: TGTGCCAGCAGTTTTTGGGGGACTAGAAACACCGGGGAGCTGTTTTTT.

The chain is built from TRBV19 and TRBJ2-7; perhaps D is TRBD1 or TRBD2 (5 bases each). Germline-derived CDR1 and CDR2 are LNHDA and SQIVND (reference sequence). V lost 3 bases, J lost 6 bases, and 9 bases lay in between. This CDR3 has 12 amino acids. The CDR3 reads CASSIGTGEQYF. CDR3 nucleotides: TGTGCCAGTAGTATCGGGACGGGCGAGCAGTACTTC. Filled out from reference TRBV19 and TRBJ2-7, the complete variable domain reads DGGITQSPKYLFRKEGQNVTLSCEQNLNHDAMYWYRQDPGQGLRLIYYSQIVNDFQKGDIAEGYSVSREKKESFPLTVTSAQKNPTAFYLCASSIGTGEQYFGPGTRLTVT.

This clonotype was seen just once. V usage is TRBV20-1 and J usage is TRBJ2-4; D might be TRBD1 or TRBD2, each matching 5 bases. Germline CDR1 DFQATT, CDR2 SNEGSKA (reference sequence). CDR3 size: 13 residues. V dropped 3 bases and J dropped 7 bases, with 13 bases sitting between them. CDR3 DNA sequence: TGCAGTGCTAGCCTAGCCGGGACGAACATTCAGTACTTC. It codes for CSASLAGTNIQYF.

This clonotype was observed a few times. The CDR3 reads CSARDADSGTSGARVQWETQYF. CDR3 nucleotide sequence: TGCAGTGCTAGAGATGCCGATTCCGGGACTAGCGGGGCCCGGGTGCAATGGGAGACCCAGTACTTC. This sequence joins TRBV20-1 and TRBJ2-5; 13 bases match TRBD2. V was pared by 0 bases and J by 5 bases, with 24 bases of the junction left unmatched. Germline assignment: CDR1 DFQATT and CDR2 SNEGSKA (reference sequence). This CDR3 contains 22 residues.

The CDR3 is CSARVIGLASTGELFF. The DNA of the CDR3 is TGCAGTGCTAGAGTTATAGGGCTAGCGAGCACCGGGGAGCTGTTTTTT. The V and J genes are TRBV20-1 and TRBJ2-2; maybe TRBD2 (6 bases). This CDR3 has 16 residues. Germline CDR1 reads DFQATT; CDR2 reads SNEGSKA (reference sequence). V was pared by 1 base and J by 4 bases, with 16 bases between.

The rearrangement uses TRBV7-2 and TRBJ2-1; D is tentatively TRBD1 or TRBD2 (6 bases each). The CDR3 length is 14 residues. Trimming left V 3 bases short and J 6 bases short, with 12 bases between. Germline values: CDR1 SGHTA, CDR2 FQGNSA. The CDR3 reads CASSLMGGANEQFF. CDR3 in DNA: TGTGCCAGCAGCTTGATGGGGGGCGCCAATGAGCAGTTCTTC.

The chain employs TRBV6-1 and TRBJ1-5, with 7 bases matching TRBD1. Germline values: CDR1 MNHNS, CDR2 SASEGT. Trimming took 7 bases from V and 1 from J; bases not matched to a gene: 10. CDR3 length: 16 residues. CDR3 DNA sequence: TGTGCCAGCACCAGACAGGGCGGGACGAGCAATCAGCCCCAGCATTTT. Amino acid sequence: CASTRQGGTSNQPQHF.

The chain couples TRBV5-1 to TRBJ2-2, with a tentative D call TRBD2 (6 bases). This CDR3 spans 16 amino acids. V was trimmed by 1 base and J by 1 base, leaving 11 bases between them. The V gene's germline CDR1 is SGHRS and CDR2 YFSETQ. This CDR3 reads CASSLMRLENTGELFF. Here the CDR3 DNA reads TGCGCCAGCAGCTTGATGCGACTAGAGAACACCGGGGAGCTGTTTTTT.

This clonotype was counted between two and nine times. V gene TRBV7-9 combines with J gene TRBJ2-1; D possibly corresponds to TRBD2 (5 bases). This CDR3 spans 16 amino acids. Between the trimmed V and J ends, which lost 4 bases and 7 bases, there was a span of 20 bases. Germline loops: CDR1 SEHNR, CDR2 FQNEAQ (reference sequence). This chain's CDR3 is CASSSEGRKGQNEQFF. In DNA form, the CDR3 reads TGTGCCAGCAGCTCAGAGGGCAGGAAAGGTCAAAATGAGCAGTTCTTC.

This chain joins TRBV5-4 and TRBJ1-2, with no clear D. The V gene's germline CDR1 is SGHNT and CDR2 YYREEE (reference sequence). V was shortened by 4 bases and J by 6 bases, with 16 bases between the two germline ends. CDR3 size: 14 residues. Here the CDR3 reads CASSPPDIDHGYTF. The CDR3 region has the DNA TGTGCCAGCAGCCCCCCCGACATCGATCATGGCTACACCTTC.

The V gene is TRBV11-1, the J gene TRBJ2-5; 7 bases fit TRBD2. V was clipped by 1 base and J by 5 bases; unmatched bases: 4. CDR1 is SGHAT and CDR2 is FQDESV in the germline V gene (reference sequence). The CDR3 consists of 14 residues. The CDR3 DNA is TGTGCCAGCAGCTTAGTTGGGACTAAGGAGACCCAGTACTTC. Translating gives CASSLVGTKETQYF.

This clonotype occurred many times. J is TRBJ1-3 and V is TRBV11-2; 7 bases align to TRBD1. Germline assignment: CDR1 SGHAT and CDR2 FQNNGV. Germline trimming cut 8 bases from V and 0 bases from J; bases unmatched to any gene: 7. The CDR3 runs to 15 residues. The CDR3 DNA reads as TGTGCCAGCGGGGTAGACAGGGACTCTGGAAACACCATATATTTT. Protein product: CASGVDRDSGNTIYF. Full variable domain (rest looked up from reference TRBV11-2 and TRBJ1-3): EAGVAQSPRYKIIEKRQSVAFWCNPISGHATLYWYQQILGQGPKLLIQFQNNGVVDDSQLPKDRFSAERLKGVDSTLKIQPAKLEDSAVYLCASGVDRDSGNTIYFGEGSWLTVV.

The J gene is TRBJ1-6, the V gene TRBV20-1; 9 nucleotides match TRBD1. V lost 5 bases, J lost 8 bases, and 4 bases stayed unmatched. From germline, CDR1 is DFQATT and CDR2 SNEGSKA (reference sequence). CDR3 length equals 13 residues. As DNA, the CDR3 is TGCAGTGCTTACAGGGGGCTCGATTCACCCCTCCACTTT. It specifies CSAYRGLDSPLHF.

This clonotype appeared many times. This chain joins TRBV5-1 and TRBJ2-3; D not resolved. V was cut by 4 bases and J by 5 bases, with 8 bases left in between. Germline CDR1 and CDR2: SGHRS and YFSETQ. This CDR3 is built from 12 residues. The CDR3 DNA reads as TGCGCCAGCAGCACCGAAGGAGATACGCAGTATTTT. This encodes CASSTEGDTQYF.

This clonotype was observed many times. V is TRBV30 and J is TRBJ1-1; D not certain. CDR1 and CDR2 (germline): GTSNPN, SVGIG (reference sequence). With 3 bases removed from V and 7 bases from J, the gap between germline ends came to 9 bases. This CDR3 region has 11 residues. The CDR3 DNA follows: TGTGCCTGGAGCCCGGTAGTTGAAGCTTTCTTT. It specifies CAWSPVVEAFF.

This clonotype was counted ten times or more. The chain joins TRBV6-1 to TRBJ2-7; D is ambiguous. Trimming left V 2 bases short and J 2 bases short, with 16 bases between. This CDR3 spans 16 amino acids. Germline CDR1 MNHNS, CDR2 SASEGT. The CDR3 loop reads CASSETDGFGAYEQYF. The DNA for the CDR3 is TGTGCCAGCAGTGAAACGGACGGATTTGGTGCCTACGAGCAGTACTTC.

J is TRBJ1-3 and V is TRBV20-1; D remains ambiguous. V gave up 4 bases and J gave up 0 bases, with 10 bases separating them. The CDR3 runs to 14 residues. Germline CDR1 is DFQATT and CDR2 is SNEGSKA (reference sequence). The CDR3 DNA reads TGCAGTGCTATAACCCCGGACTCTGGAAACACCATATATTTT. Protein product: CSAITPDSGNTIYF.